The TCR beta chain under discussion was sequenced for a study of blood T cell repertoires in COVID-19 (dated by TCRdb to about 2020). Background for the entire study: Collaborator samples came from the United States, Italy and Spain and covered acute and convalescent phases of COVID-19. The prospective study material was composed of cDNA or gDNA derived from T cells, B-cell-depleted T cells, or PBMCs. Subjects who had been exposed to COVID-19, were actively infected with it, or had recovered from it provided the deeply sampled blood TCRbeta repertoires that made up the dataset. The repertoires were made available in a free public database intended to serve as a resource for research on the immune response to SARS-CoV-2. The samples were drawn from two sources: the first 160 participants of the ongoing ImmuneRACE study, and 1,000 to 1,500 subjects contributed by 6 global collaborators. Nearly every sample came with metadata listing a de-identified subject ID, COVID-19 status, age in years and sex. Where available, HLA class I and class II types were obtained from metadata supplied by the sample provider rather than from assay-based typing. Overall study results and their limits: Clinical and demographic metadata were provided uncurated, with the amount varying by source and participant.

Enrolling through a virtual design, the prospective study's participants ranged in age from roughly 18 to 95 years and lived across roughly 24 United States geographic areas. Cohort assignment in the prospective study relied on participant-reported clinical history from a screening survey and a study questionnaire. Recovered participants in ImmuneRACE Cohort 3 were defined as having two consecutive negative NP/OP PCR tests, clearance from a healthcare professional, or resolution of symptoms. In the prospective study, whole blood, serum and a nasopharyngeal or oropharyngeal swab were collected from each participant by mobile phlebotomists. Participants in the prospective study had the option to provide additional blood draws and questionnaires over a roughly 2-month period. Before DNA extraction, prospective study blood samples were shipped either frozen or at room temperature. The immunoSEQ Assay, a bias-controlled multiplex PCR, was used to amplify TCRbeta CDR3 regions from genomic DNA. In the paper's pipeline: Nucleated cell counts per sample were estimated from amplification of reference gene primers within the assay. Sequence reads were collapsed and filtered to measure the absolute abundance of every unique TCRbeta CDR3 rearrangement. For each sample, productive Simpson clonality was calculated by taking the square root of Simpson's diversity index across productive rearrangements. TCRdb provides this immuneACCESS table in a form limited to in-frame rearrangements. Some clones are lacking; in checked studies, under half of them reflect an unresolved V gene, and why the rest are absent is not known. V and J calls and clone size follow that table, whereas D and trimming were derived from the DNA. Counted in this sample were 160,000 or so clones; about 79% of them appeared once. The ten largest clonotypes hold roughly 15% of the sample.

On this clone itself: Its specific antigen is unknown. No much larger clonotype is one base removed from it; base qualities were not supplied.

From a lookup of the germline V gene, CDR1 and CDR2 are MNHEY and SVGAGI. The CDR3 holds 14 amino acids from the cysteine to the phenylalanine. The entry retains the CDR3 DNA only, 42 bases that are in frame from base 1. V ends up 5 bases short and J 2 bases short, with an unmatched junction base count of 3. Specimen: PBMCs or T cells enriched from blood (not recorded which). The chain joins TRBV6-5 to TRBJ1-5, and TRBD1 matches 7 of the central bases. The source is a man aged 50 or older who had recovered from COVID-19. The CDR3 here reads CASSTTGGNQPQHF. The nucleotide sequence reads TGTGCCAGCAGTACTACAGGGGGCAATCAGCCCCAGCATTTT.